A single sample is the source of the 23 T cell receptor beta chains below, sequenced in a study of cytomegalovirus exposure and HLA in healthy donors. The PCR used 60 Vbeta and 13 Jbeta primers. The table came from immunoSEQ multiplex PCR; TCRdb's copy has only in-frame clones and leaves some out. The sample lists fewer than 200,000 clones, roughly 80% occurring once. Sequenced sample: PBMCs. These receptors originate from a female donor in good health and CMV-seronegative.

The rearrangement joins TRBV2 to TRBJ2-7, with D perhaps TRBD1 (6 bases). The CDR3 runs to 13 residues. The V end lost 8 bases, the J end lost 1 base, and 12 bases lay between the germline ends. CDR1 and CDR2 from the germline V gene are SNHLY and FYNNEI. CDR3 amino acids: CASFRDTSYEQYF. The CDR3, as DNA: TGTGCCAGCTTCCGGGACACATCCTACGAGCAGTACTTC.

The chain employs TRBV28 and TRBJ2-5, with TRBD1 identical over 7 bases. This CDR3 region has 15 residues. Unmatched junction bases numbered 16, after V lost 6 bases and J lost 9 bases. Germline V lookup: CDR1 MDHEN, CDR2 SYDVKM. This chain's CDR3 is CASSPFVRTGPAQYF. The DNA of the CDR3 is TGTGCCAGCAGCCCCTTTGTCCGGACAGGACCGGCCCAGTACTTC.

The V gene is TRBV18, the J gene TRBJ2-1; no clear D. Germline V CDR1 and CDR2: KGHSH, LQKENI. Trimming left V 1 base short and J 5 bases short, with 18 bases between. The CDR3 spans 17 residues. Written as DNA, the CDR3 is TGTGCCAGCTCACCACTTATTAACTCTCTTTCGGACAATGAGCAGTTCTTC. It yields the protein CASSPLINSLSDNEQFF.

This rearrangement joins TRBV7-3 to TRBJ2-1, with D possibly TRBD1 on 6 matching bases. V lost 1 base and J 1 base, leaving 11 bases between the germline ends. Per germline, CDR1 SGHTA and CDR2 FQGTGA. This CDR3 has 16 residues. Here the CDR3 reads CASSLSGDRSYNEQFF. DNA of the CDR3: TGTGCCAGCAGCTTAAGTGGAGACAGGTCCTACAATGAGCAGTTCTTC.

About this clone itself: Given the absence of the conserved phenylalanine or tryptophan at the CDR3 end, a read error is likely. V is TRBV5-1 and J is TRBJ1-2; maybe TRBD1 (5 bases). The CDR3 runs to 16 residues. V shed 0 bases and J shed 2 bases, with 14 bases lying between them. Per the germline V gene, CDR1 is SGHRS and CDR2 is YFSETQ. The CDR3 DNA is TGCGCCAGCAGCTTGGCTGAGGGCGGGGGAAACTATGGCTACACCCTC. This codes for CASSLAEGGGNYGYTL.

The gene calls are TRBV5-1 and TRBJ1-1, with 7 bases matching TRBD1. V was pared by 7 bases and J by 3 bases, with 6 bases of the junction left unmatched. Germline lookup yields CDR1 SGHRS and CDR2 YFSETQ. This CDR3 is 13 amino acids long. CDR3 in DNA: TGCGCCAGCCGACCCGGGACAGACACTGAAGCTTTCTTT. Protein sequence: CASRPGTDTEAFF. Full variable domain (remainder filled in from reference TRBV5-1 and TRBJ1-1): KAGVTQTPRYLIKTRGQQVTLSCSPISGHRSVSWYQQTPGQGLQFLFEYFSETQRNKGNFPGRFSGRQFSNSRSEMNVSTLELGDSALYLCASRPGTDTEAFFGQGTRLTVV.

This clone has only one observation. For the CDR3, the DNA is TGTGCCAGCAGTTTAGGGGACAGGGTCTACAATGAGCAGTTCTTC. Protein product: CASSLGDRVYNEQFF. The gene calls are TRBV28 and TRBJ2-1; TRBD1 matches 9 bases. The V segment lost 2 bases and the J segment 3 bases; nucleotides outside the gene matches: 2. Germline V gene data show CDR1 as MDHEN and CDR2 as SYDVKM. The CDR3 sequence is 15 residues long.

The chain couples TRBV28 to TRBJ2-1, with 14 bases aligning to TRBD2. The J segment lost 0 bases and the V segment lost 8 bases, leaving 9 bases of the junction unmatched. CDR1 MDHEN and CDR2 SYDVKM come from the germline V gene. CDR3 length: 18 residues. The CDR3 coding sequence is TGTGCCAGCCCGGGACAGGGGACTAGCGGGAGCTCCTACAATGAGCAGTTCTTC. This codes for CASPGQGTSGSSYNEQFF.

The chain has TRBV7-2 and TRBJ2-1, with 11 bases matching TRBD2. Germline-derived CDR1 and CDR2 are SGHTA and FQGNSA. V trimming: 1 base; J trimming: 6 bases; junction bases outside the gene matches: 2. The length of the CDR3 is 15 residues. CDR3 in DNA: TGTGCCAGCAGCTTAGGACTAGCGGGGATCAATGAGCAGTTCTTC. Encoded protein: CASSLGLAGINEQFF. The whole variable domain, remainder taken from reference TRBV7-2 and TRBJ2-1, is GAGVSQSPSNKVTEKGKDVELRCDPISGHTALYWYRQSLGQGLEFLIYFQGNSAPDKSGLPSDRFSAERTGGSVSTLTIQRTQQEDSAVYLCASSLGLAGINEQFFGPGTRLTVL.

The CDR3 nucleotides read TGTGCCAGTAGTACAGGGGACAGGGGAATGAACACTGAAGCTTTCTTT. Its protein is CASSTGDRGMNTEAFF. This chain uses TRBV19 with TRBJ1-1, with TRBD1 identical over 10 bases. Germline-derived CDR1 and CDR2 are LNHDA and SQIVND (reference sequence). V shed 4 bases and J 0 bases; nucleotides not matched to a gene: 5. The CDR3 extends over 16 amino acids.

This sequence joins TRBV15 and TRBJ1-2; tentatively, D is TRBD1 (6 bases). Trimming left V 4 bases short and J 1 base short, with 10 bases between. This CDR3 contains 14 residues. Germline V gives CDR1 LNHNV, CDR2 YYDKDF (reference sequence). The CDR3 DNA is TGTGCCACCAGCAAGGACAGAAATAACTATGGCTACACCTTC. As protein: CATSKDRNNYGYTF.

The chain combines TRBV2 with TRBJ1-2; the D is unclear. Germline lookup yields CDR1 SNHLY and CDR2 FYNNEI. The CDR3 spans 15 residues. The ends were cut back, 4 bases at V and 0 bases at J, with 12 bases in the middle. The CDR3 loop is CASSGRGMANYGYTF. The CDR3 nucleotides read TGTGCCAGCAGTGGTCGGGGAATGGCTAACTATGGCTACACCTTC.

The rearrangement uses TRBV29-1 and TRBJ1-1; tentative D call: TRBD1 (5 bases). The CDR3 is made up of 13 amino acids. Trimming pared 7 bases from V and 4 bases from J, leaving 16 bases between. CDR1 is SQVTM, CDR2 ANQGSEA, per germline. CDR3 protein: CSAIGGSGTEAFF. Here the CDR3 DNA reads TGCAGCGCCATCGGGGGATCGGGCACTGAAGCTTTCTTT.

V usage is TRBV18 and J usage is TRBJ2-3; D call uncertain. This CDR3 has 15 residues. Germline V gene lookup returns CDR1 KGHSH and CDR2 LQKENI. Trimming removed 6 bases at V and 0 bases at J, with 13 bases between. CDR3 region: CASSPPAASTDTQYF. The CDR3 nucleotides read TGTGCCAGCTCCCCTCCGGCGGCTAGCACAGATACGCAGTATTTT. Full variable domain (remainder filled in from reference TRBV18 and TRBJ2-3): NAGVMQNPRHLVRRRGQEARLRCSPMKGHSHVYWYRQLPEEGLKFMVYLQKENIIDESGMPKERFSAEFPKEGPSILRIQQVVRGDSAAYFCASSPPAASTDTQYFGPGTRLTVL.

The chain is built from TRBV11-1 and TRBJ2-7; the D is unclear. In germline, CDR1 is SGHAT, CDR2 FQDESV (reference sequence). V was cut by 5 bases and J by 1 base, with 6 bases left in between. The CDR3 loop spans 12 amino acids. This chain's CDR3 is CASSPRSYEQYF. In DNA form, the CDR3 reads TGTGCCAGCAGCCCCCGGTCCTACGAGCAGTACTTC.

V is TRBV4-1 and J is TRBJ1-5, with D hard to call. The CDR3 covers 14 residues. V was pared by 4 bases and J by 7 bases, with 14 bases between. CDR1 and CDR2 (germline): MGHRA, YSYEKL. CDR3 DNA sequence: TGCGCCAGCAGCCCGTCCCCGGAGGACCAGCCCCAGCATTTT. This sequence encodes CASSPSPEDQPQHF.

The genes are TRBV21-1 and TRBJ2-7; TRBD1, the D gene given by the table, was not confirmed from the DNA. TRBV21-1 is a pseudogene. This CDR3 region has 15 residues. In DNA form, the CDR3 reads TGTGCCAGCAGCAAAAGAAGGGGGCAGCGCTACGAGCAGTACTTC. It yields the protein CASSKRRGQRYEQYF.

This chain joins TRBV27 and TRBJ1-4, with 8 bases identical to TRBD1. This CDR3 contains 14 residues. J lost 8 bases, V lost 6 bases, and 8 bases had no gene match. Per the germline V gene, CDR1 is MNHEY and CDR2 is SMNVEV (reference sequence). The CDR3 sequence: CASRRTGSGEKLFF. The DNA for the CDR3 is TGTGCCAGCAGACGGACAGGGTCGGGGGAAAAACTGTTTTTT. Together with reference TRBV27 and TRBJ1-4, the CDR3 gives the full variable domain: EAQVTQNPRYLITVTGKKLTVTCSQNMNHEYMSWYRQDPGLGLRQIYYSMNVEVTDKGDVPEGYKVSRKEKRNFPLILESPSPNQTSLYFCASRRTGSGEKLFFGSGTQLSVL.

Only a few counts were recorded for this clone. V and J are TRBV4-2 and TRBJ2-7, with TRBD2 matching 7 bases. Germline CDR1 and CDR2: LGHNA and YNFKEQ. There are 15 residues in the CDR3. With 1 base clipped from V and 4 bases from J, the junction kept 7 bases outside the gene matches. As DNA, the CDR3 is TGTGCCAGCAGCCAAGGGGCGGGAGAAGGTTACGAGCAGTACTTC. Protein sequence: CASSQGAGEGYEQYF.

CDR3 residues: CASSPWQRSTDTQYF. DNA of the CDR3: TGTGCCAGCAGTCCTTGGCAGCGGAGCACAGATACGCAGTATTTT. The chain has TRBV27 and TRBJ2-3, with D perhaps matching TRBD2 (5 bases). The CDR3 sequence is 15 residues long. Germline V gene sequence: CDR1 MNHEY, CDR2 SMNVEV (reference sequence). V was pared by 5 bases and J by 0 bases, with 12 bases between.

The chain carries TRBV7-9 and TRBJ2-2, with D perhaps matching TRBD1 (5 bases). Trimming stripped 4 bases from V and 7 bases from J, with 13 bases between. CDR3 length: 14 residues. The germline gives CDR1 SEHNR, CDR2 FQNEAQ (reference sequence). CDR3 bases: TGTGCCAGCAGCTCATTAGGGGCCTTCGGGGAGCTGTTTTTT. This encodes CASSSLGAFGELFF. The full variable domain, in which reference TRBV7-9 and TRBJ2-2 provide the parts outside the CDR3, is DTGVSQNPRHKITKRGQNVTFRCDPISEHNRLYWYRQTLGQGPEFLTYFQNEAQLEKSRLLSDRFSAERPKGSFSTLEIQRTEQGDSAMYLCASSSLGAFGELFFGEGSRLTVL.

The chain employs TRBV30 and TRBJ1-1, with 9 positions matching TRBD1. CDR3 length: 12 amino acids. V shed 2 bases, J shed 11 bases, and the junction held 6 bases outside the gene matches. Germline V gives CDR1 GTSNPN, CDR2 SVGIG (reference sequence). As DNA, the CDR3 is TGTGCCTGGAGTTTCTACAGGGGGCAGGCTTTCTTT. This encodes CAWSFYRGQAFF.

CDR3 loop: CASSPRVTNEKLFF. In DNA form, the CDR3 reads TGTGCCAGCAGCCCCCGAGTCACTAATGAAAAACTGTTTTTT. This rearrangement joins TRBV11-2 to TRBJ1-4; D ambiguous. The CDR3 extends over 14 amino acids. V was trimmed by 5 bases and J by 2 bases, leaving 9 bases between them. Germline V gene data show CDR1 as SGHAT and CDR2 as FQNNGV.